This TCR beta chain comes out of a study of cytomegalovirus exposure and HLA in healthy donors. General study results and limits: The study labeled 150 to 200 TCR beta chains cytomegalovirus-associated.

The primer mix had 60 Vbeta and 13 Jbeta primers. Assay: immunoSEQ multiplex PCR; the TCRdb copy retains only in-frame clones and omits some. The sample has around 140,000 clones, roughly three fifths seen once; the top ten hold 2% to 3%. Points on this clone: Its antigen is currently unknown.

This receptor was obtained from a woman aged 35 to 49 in good health and CMV-seronegative. The source material was PBMCs.

CDR3 protein: CASGGGPLKANEQFF. The DNA for the CDR3 is TGTGCCAGCGGGGGGGGACCCCTAAAGGCCAATGAGCAGTTCTTC. The chain carries TRBV28 and TRBJ2-1; 7 bases are a match to TRBD2. V gave up 8 bases and J gave up 6 bases; unmatched junction bases: 13. Germline CDR1 MDHEN, CDR2 SYDVKM. The CDR3 runs to 15 residues. Combining the CDR3 with reference TRBV28 and TRBJ2-1 gives the whole variable domain DVKVTQSSRYLVKRTGEKVFLECVQDMDHENMFWYRQDPGLGLRLIYFSYDVKMKEKGDIPEGYSVSREKKERFSLILESASTNQTSMYLCASGGGPLKANEQFFGPGTRLTVL.